These 2 T cell receptor beta chains originate from one sample sequenced in a study of blood T cell repertoires in COVID-19. The method was immunoSEQ multiplex PCR; TCRdb's version includes in-frame clones alone and lacks a portion of them. The sample contains some 210,000 clones, around 90% of which appear only once. The material sequenced was peripheral blood. The source of these receptors is a man aged 60 to 75 who had recovered from COVID-19.

In its sample, this clone was seen a few times. This chain joins TRBV29-1 and TRBJ2-5, with 10 bases lining up with TRBD2. Looked up from germline, CDR1 is SQVTM and CDR2 is ANQGSEA. J was trimmed by 3 bases and V by 5 bases; bases with no gene match: 6. CDR3 size: 14 residues. CDR3 protein: CSVSRTSGKETQYF. CDR3 DNA sequence: TGCAGCGTTTCCCGGACTAGCGGAAAAGAGACCCAGTACTTC.

The J gene is TRBJ1-1, the V gene TRBV6-2 or TRBV6-3, with a possible D match to TRBD1 (5 bases). The CDR3 is 14 residues long. V lost 6 bases and J 4 bases, leaving 15 bases between the germline ends. CDR1 MNHEY and CDR2 SVGEGT come from the germline V gene. The CDR3 reads CASSRPGVGTEAFF. The CDR3 DNA sequence: TGTGCCAGCAGCCGTCCGGGGGTGGGCACTGAAGCTTTCTTT.